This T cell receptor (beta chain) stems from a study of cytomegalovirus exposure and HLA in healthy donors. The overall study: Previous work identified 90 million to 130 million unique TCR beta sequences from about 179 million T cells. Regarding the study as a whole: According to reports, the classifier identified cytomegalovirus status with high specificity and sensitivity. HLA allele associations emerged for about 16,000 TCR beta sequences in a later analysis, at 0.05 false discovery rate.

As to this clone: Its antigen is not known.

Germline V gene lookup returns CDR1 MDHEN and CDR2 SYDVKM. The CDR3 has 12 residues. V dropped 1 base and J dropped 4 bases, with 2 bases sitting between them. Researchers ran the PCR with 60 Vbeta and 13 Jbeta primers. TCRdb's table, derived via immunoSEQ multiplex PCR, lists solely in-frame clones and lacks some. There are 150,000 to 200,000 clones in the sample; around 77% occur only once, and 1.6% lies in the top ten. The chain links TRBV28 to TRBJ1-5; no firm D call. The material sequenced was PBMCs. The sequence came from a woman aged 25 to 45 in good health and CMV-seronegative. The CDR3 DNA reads TGTGCCAGCAGTTTATTAAATCAGCCCCAGCATTTT. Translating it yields CASSLLNQPQHF.